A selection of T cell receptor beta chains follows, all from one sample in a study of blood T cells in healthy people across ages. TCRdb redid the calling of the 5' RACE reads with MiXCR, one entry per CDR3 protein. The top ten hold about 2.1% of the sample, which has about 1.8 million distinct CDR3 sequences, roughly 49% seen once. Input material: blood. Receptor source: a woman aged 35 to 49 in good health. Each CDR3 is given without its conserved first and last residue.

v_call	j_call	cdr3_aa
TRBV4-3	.	ASSLEGRGIEQY
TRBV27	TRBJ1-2	ASSATPAGVGANYGYT
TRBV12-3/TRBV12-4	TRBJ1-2	ASSSGQGGRRGYT
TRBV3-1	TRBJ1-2	ASSQSTGGYGYT
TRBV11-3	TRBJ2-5	ASSRGTGASETQY
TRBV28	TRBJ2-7	ASSSDDYEQY
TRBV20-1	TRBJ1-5	SARVLWAGGPQH
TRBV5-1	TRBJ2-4	ASSLLSDRGLGNIQY
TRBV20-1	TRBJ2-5	SASVTSGGAGETQY
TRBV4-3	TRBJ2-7	ASSQGDAYEQY
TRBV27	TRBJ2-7	ASGHRRGISGEQY